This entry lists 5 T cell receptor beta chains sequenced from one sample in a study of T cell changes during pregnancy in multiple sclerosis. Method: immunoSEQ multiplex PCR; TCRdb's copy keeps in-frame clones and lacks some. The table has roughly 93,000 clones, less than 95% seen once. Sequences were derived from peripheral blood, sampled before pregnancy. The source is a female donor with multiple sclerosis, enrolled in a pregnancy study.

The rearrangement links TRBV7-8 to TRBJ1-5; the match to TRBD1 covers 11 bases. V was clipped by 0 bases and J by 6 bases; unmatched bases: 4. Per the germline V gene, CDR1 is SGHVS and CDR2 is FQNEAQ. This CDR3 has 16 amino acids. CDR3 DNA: TGTGCCAGCAGCTTAGCCGGGACAGGGGGAAGTCAGCCCCAGCATTTT. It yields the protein CASSLAGTGGSQPQHF.

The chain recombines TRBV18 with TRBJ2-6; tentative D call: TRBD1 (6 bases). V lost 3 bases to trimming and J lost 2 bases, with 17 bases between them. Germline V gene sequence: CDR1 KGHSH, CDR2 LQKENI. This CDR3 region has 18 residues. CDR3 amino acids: CASSPAGRGGTGANVLTF. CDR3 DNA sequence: TGTGCCAGCTCACCTGCGGGCAGGGGCGGCACTGGGGCCAACGTCCTGACTTTC. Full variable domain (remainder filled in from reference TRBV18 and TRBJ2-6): NAGVMQNPRHLVRRRGQEARLRCSPMKGHSHVYWYRQLPEEGLKFMVYLQKENIIDESGMPKERFSAEFPKEGPSILRIQQVVRGDSAAYFCASSPAGRGGTGANVLTFGAGSRLTVL.

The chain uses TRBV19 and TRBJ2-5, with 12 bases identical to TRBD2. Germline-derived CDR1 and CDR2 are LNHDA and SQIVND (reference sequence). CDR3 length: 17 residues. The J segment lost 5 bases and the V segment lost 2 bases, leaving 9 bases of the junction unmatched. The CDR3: CASSITLLAGGHETQYF. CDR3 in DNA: TGTGCCAGTAGTATAACCCTTCTAGCGGGGGGGCATGAGACCCAGTACTTC.

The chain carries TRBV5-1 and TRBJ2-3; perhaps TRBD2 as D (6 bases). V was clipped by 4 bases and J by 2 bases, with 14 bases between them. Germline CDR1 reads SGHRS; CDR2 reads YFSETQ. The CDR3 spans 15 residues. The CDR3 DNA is TGCGCCAGCAGCGTAGCGGTACGTTACACAGATACGCAGTATTTT. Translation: CASSVAVRYTDTQYF.

The CDR3 region is CASSPGGTGELFF. The CDR3 nucleotides read TGTGCCAGCAGCCCAGGGGGCACCGGGGAGCTGTTTTTT. The J gene is TRBJ2-2, the V gene TRBV7-2, with 7 bases identical to TRBD1. Germline-derived CDR1 and CDR2 are SGHTA and FQGNSA. Losses at the gene ends were 5 bases for V and 4 bases for J; bases not matched to a gene: 1. The CDR3 is made up of 13 amino acids.